Listed below are T cell receptor beta chains from one sample, sequenced in a study of T cell responses to AZD1222 COVID-19 vaccine. TCRdb keeps only in-frame clones here, not all; method: immunoSEQ multiplex PCR. Of about 150,000 clones listed, roughly nine tenths were seen once; the top ten hold about 3%. The source material was peripheral blood, sampled on day 0 of AZD1222 vaccination. The receptors derive from an adult in good health. CDR3s include the opening cysteine and the closing phenylalanine or tryptophan. The order of the fields is D gene, V gene, J gene, CDR3 protein, CDR3 DNA. A D gene is named only where the DNA matches it firmly.

.,TRBV19,TRBJ2-5,CASSGRLGETQYF,TGTGCCAGTAGTGGTAGATTGGGAGAGACCCAGTACTTC
.,TRBV3-1/TRBV3-2,TRBJ1-1,CASSSHPGGSEAFF,TGTGCCAGCAGCTCACACCCGGGGGGCTCTGAAGCTTTCTTT
TRBD1,TRBV27,TRBJ1-1,CASSLAPRDRERNTEAFF,TGTGCCAGCAGTTTAGCCCCAAGAGACAGGGAAAGAAACACTGAAGCTTTCTTT
TRBD1,TRBV27,TRBJ1-1,CASNRQGPNTEAFF,TGTGCCAGCAACCGACAGGGGCCGAACACTGAAGCTTTCTTT
.,TRBV7-3,TRBJ2-3,CASSSGTSTDTQYF,TGTGCCAGCTCCTCCGGGACTAGCACAGATACGCAGTATTTT
.,TRBV18,TRBJ1-1,CASSPAKTEAFF,TGTGCCAGCTCACCAGCGAAGACTGAAGCTTTCTTT
TRBD2,TRBV19,TRBJ2-7,CASKQAGGAYEQYF,TGTGCCAGTAAACAAGCGGGGGGAGCCTACGAGCAGTACTTC
.,TRBV7-8,TRBJ1-2,CASSLALDSHNYGYTF,TGTGCCAGCAGCTTAGCGCTGGACAGCCATAACTATGGCTACACCTTC
.,TRBV7-9,TRBJ1-2,CASSLDAVKGGGYTF,TGTGCCAGCAGCTTAGATGCAGTGAAAGGCGGTGGCTACACCTTC
.,TRBV27,TRBJ1-2,CASSFSSQGYYGYTF,TGTGCCAGCAGTTTCTCTTCCCAGGGGTACTATGGCTACACCTTC
.,TRBV29-1,TRBJ2-5,CSVDEGETQYF,TGCAGCGTTGATGAGGGAGAGACCCAGTACTTC
.,TRBV5-1,TRBJ1-1,CASSLNWGGGATEAFF,TGCGCCAGCAGCCTCAACTGGGGAGGGGGGGCCACTGAAGCTTTCTTT
.,TRBV5-1,TRBJ1-4,CASSLAQGSRSNEKLFF,TGCGCCAGCAGCTTGGCCCAAGGAAGCAGGTCGAATGAAAAACTGTTTTTT